The clone carrying this T cell receptor (beta chain) was recorded only once. This entry comes from a study of blood T cell repertoires in COVID-19. About the research overall: PBMCs, B-cell-depleted T cells, or T cells provided the cDNA or gDNA that made up the material.

CDR3 length: 15 amino acids. Germline V gives CDR1 SGHAT, CDR2 FQNNGV. V dropped 6 bases and J dropped 2 bases, with 17 bases sitting between them. Per the original methods: From reference gene primer amplification, estimates of nucleated cell counts were derived. The protocol was immunoSEQ multiplex PCR, while the TCRdb copy is restricted to in-frame clones and leaves out a portion. From that table come the V and J calls and clone size; the DNA was used to work out D and trimming. The data hold 140,000 or so clones, with under 90% observed a single time. What was sequenced was PBMCs or T cells enriched from blood (not recorded which). This receptor was taken from a woman between 18 and 30 years old who had been exposed to COVID-19. The V call is TRBV11-2, the J call TRBJ2-7; D perhaps matches TRBD2 (7 bases). The CDR3 bases are TGTGCCAGCAGGTGGGGGCTAGCGGTAGCCTACGAGCAGTACTTC. Translation: CASRWGLAVAYEQYF.